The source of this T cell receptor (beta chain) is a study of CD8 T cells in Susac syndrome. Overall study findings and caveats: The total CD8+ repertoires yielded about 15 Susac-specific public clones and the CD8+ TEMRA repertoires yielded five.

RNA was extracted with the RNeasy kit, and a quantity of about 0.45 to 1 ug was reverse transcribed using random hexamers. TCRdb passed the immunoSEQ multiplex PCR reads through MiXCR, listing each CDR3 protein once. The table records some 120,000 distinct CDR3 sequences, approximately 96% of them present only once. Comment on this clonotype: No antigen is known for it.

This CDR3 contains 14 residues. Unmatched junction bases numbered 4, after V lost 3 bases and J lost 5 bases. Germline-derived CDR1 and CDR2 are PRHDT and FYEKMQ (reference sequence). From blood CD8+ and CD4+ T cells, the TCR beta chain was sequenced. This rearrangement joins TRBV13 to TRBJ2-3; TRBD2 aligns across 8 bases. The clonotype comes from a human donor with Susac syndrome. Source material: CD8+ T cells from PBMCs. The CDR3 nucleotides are TGTGCCAGCAGCTTCGAGCGGGAGATAGATACGCAGTATTTT. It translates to CASSFEREIDTQYF.